This is a list of T cell receptor beta chains from one sample in a study of a mutant IDH1 vaccine in newly diagnosed glioma. These TCRs are of unknown antigen specificity. The method was immunoSEQ multiplex PCR; TCRdb's version includes in-frame clones alone and lacks a portion of them. The sample yields around 65,000 clones, roughly four fifths seen once. The source was PBMCs, collected from a glioma patient whose treatment included an IDH1 peptide vaccine. The origin of the receptors is a man in his thirties or forties with glioma. Each CDR3 is given with its conserved first and last residue. The D gene is left open where the match is weak. Clone size is given for some rows only: seen once, a few or many times, or a class if the clone is expanded.

clone_size: few; d_call: NA; v_call: TRBV20-1; j_call: TRBJ1-1; cdr3_aa: CSAVPIVEAFF
clone_size: once; d_call: TRBD2; v_call: TRBV5-4; j_call: TRBJ2-5; cdr3_aa: CASSSRLAVGETQYF
clone_size: few; d_call: TRBD1; v_call: TRBV6-1; j_call: TRBJ2-4; cdr3_aa: CASSEGVGTGLFGNIQYF
clone_size: NA; d_call: NA; v_call: TRBV7-2; j_call: TRBJ2-3; cdr3_aa: CASSFRDSPTQYF
clone_size: NA; d_call: NA; v_call: TRBV11-2; j_call: TRBJ2-3; cdr3_aa: CASSQDGGPIDTQYF
clone_size: NA; d_call: NA; v_call: TRBV19; j_call: TRBJ1-1; cdr3_aa: CASRTGNTEAFF
clone_size: NA; d_call: NA; v_call: TRBV5-1; j_call: TRBJ1-2; cdr3_aa: CASALKGLEYGYTF
clone_size: once; d_call: TRBD2; v_call: TRBV2; j_call: TRBJ2-2; cdr3_aa: CASSEGGLAGGGGELFF
clone_size: NA; d_call: TRBD1; v_call: TRBV2; j_call: TRBJ1-2; cdr3_aa: CATEGQGEDGYTF
clone_size: NA; d_call: NA; v_call: TRBV7-9; j_call: TRBJ2-3; cdr3_aa: CASSFWGGAQYF
clone_size: NA; d_call: NA; v_call: TRBV5-3; j_call: TRBJ1-3; cdr3_aa: CARSSLESHSGNTIYF
clone_size: NA; d_call: TRBD1; v_call: TRBV5-6; j_call: TRBJ1-2; cdr3_aa: CASSSTGADGYTF
clone_size: NA; d_call: NA; v_call: TRBV12-5; j_call: TRBJ1-1; cdr3_aa: CASGLYSGGAGRMNTEAFF
clone_size: NA; d_call: NA; v_call: TRBV18; j_call: TRBJ2-3; cdr3_aa: CASSPPNTDTQYF
clone_size: NA; d_call: NA; v_call: TRBV29-1; j_call: TRBJ2-1; cdr3_aa: CSVEGPGTSSYNEQFF
clone_size: NA; d_call: TRBD1; v_call: TRBV6-6; j_call: TRBJ1-3; cdr3_aa: CASRLDRASGNTIYF
clone_size: few; d_call: NA; v_call: TRBV11-2; j_call: TRBJ2-2; cdr3_aa: CASSVQSRAGELFF
clone_size: once; d_call: NA; v_call: TRBV30; j_call: TRBJ2-7; cdr3_aa: CAWSVFTTAGVYLEQYF
clone_size: NA; d_call: NA; v_call: TRBV7-6; j_call: TRBJ2-7; cdr3_aa: CASSHDSVQSYEQYF
clone_size: NA; d_call: NA; v_call: TRBV9; j_call: TRBJ2-5; cdr3_aa: CASSVEGDQETQYF
clone_size: NA; d_call: NA; v_call: TRBV7-9; j_call: TRBJ2-7; cdr3_aa: CASRGGAYEQYF
clone_size: NA; d_call: TRBD2; v_call: TRBV9; j_call: TRBJ2-7; cdr3_aa: CASSVTSGGAYEQYF
clone_size: few; d_call: NA; v_call: TRBV15; j_call: TRBJ1-4; cdr3_aa: CATSRDLFATNEKLFF
clone_size: NA; d_call: NA; v_call: TRBV6-5; j_call: TRBJ2-4; cdr3_aa: CASSYGRGATNIQYF
clone_size: NA; d_call: NA; v_call: TRBV7-9; j_call: TRBJ2-3; cdr3_aa: CASSPRAGNPDTQYF
clone_size: once; d_call: NA; v_call: TRBV7-9; j_call: TRBJ1-2; cdr3_aa: CASSLRTKYTF
clone_size: NA; d_call: TRBD1; v_call: TRBV29-1; j_call: TRBJ1-2; cdr3_aa: CSVTGAGGYTF
clone_size: NA; d_call: NA; v_call: TRBV6-6; j_call: TRBJ1-5; cdr3_aa: CASSYRVQYSNQPQHF
clone_size: once; d_call: NA; v_call: TRBV10-2; j_call: TRBJ2-7; cdr3_aa: CASSEDPGTYYEQYF
clone_size: once; d_call: TRBD1; v_call: TRBV28; j_call: TRBJ1-2; cdr3_aa: CASSPGTGGKGYGYTF
clone_size: NA; d_call: NA; v_call: TRBV7-7; j_call: TRBJ2-5; cdr3_aa: CASSLRGGAPQETQYF
clone_size: NA; d_call: TRBD1; v_call: TRBV19; j_call: TRBJ2-2; cdr3_aa: CASSRGTGKGTGELFF
clone_size: NA; d_call: NA; v_call: TRBV5-1; j_call: TRBJ2-3; cdr3_aa: CASSLASVQGADTQYF
clone_size: NA; d_call: NA; v_call: TRBV29-1; j_call: TRBJ1-4; cdr3_aa: CSVAGTARTNEKLFF
clone_size: NA; d_call: NA; v_call: TRBV7-9; j_call: TRBJ1-2; cdr3_aa: CASSSARQDGRSLGGSF
clone_size: NA; d_call: TRBD1; v_call: TRBV4-1; j_call: TRBJ2-1; cdr3_aa: CASSHAPGQGYNEQFF
clone_size: NA; d_call: NA; v_call: TRBV19; j_call: TRBJ1-6; cdr3_aa: CASSIGAAYNSPLHF
clone_size: NA; d_call: NA; v_call: TRBV19; j_call: TRBJ2-3; cdr3_aa: CASRRGGTDTQYF
clone_size: NA; d_call: NA; v_call: TRBV11-2; j_call: TRBJ1-6; cdr3_aa: CASSLDFGTSTYNSPLHF
clone_size: NA; d_call: TRBD1; v_call: TRBV19; j_call: TRBJ2-7; cdr3_aa: CASRGQPSYEQYF
clone_size: NA; d_call: NA; v_call: TRBV6-6; j_call: TRBJ1-6; cdr3_aa: CASSYYPANNSPLHF
clone_size: NA; d_call: NA; v_call: TRBV5-4; j_call: TRBJ2-5; cdr3_aa: CASSLPGWETQYF
clone_size: NA; d_call: NA; v_call: TRBV4-1; j_call: TRBJ1-3; cdr3_aa: CASSQEWETPFFGNTIYF
clone_size: NA; d_call: TRBD1; v_call: TRBV28; j_call: TRBJ1-4; cdr3_aa: CASSYPRTGNEKLFF
clone_size: NA; d_call: TRBD1; v_call: TRBV19; j_call: TRBJ2-3; cdr3_aa: CASSHRTGSTQYF
clone_size: few; d_call: NA; v_call: TRBV2; j_call: TRBJ1-2; cdr3_aa: CASSPGNLRQGYTF
clone_size: NA; d_call: NA; v_call: TRBV5-1; j_call: TRBJ1-6; cdr3_aa: CASSSDAAVSPLHF
clone_size: NA; d_call: TRBD1; v_call: TRBV10-3; j_call: TRBJ2-5; cdr3_aa: CAIENGGTGTHGEPDETQYF
clone_size: NA; d_call: NA; v_call: TRBV14; j_call: TRBJ2-1; cdr3_aa: CASSLPFRTQRWEQFF
clone_size: once; d_call: NA; v_call: TRBV2; j_call: TRBJ2-7; cdr3_aa: CASSDTGLGAYEQYF
clone_size: NA; d_call: TRBD2; v_call: TRBV4-2; j_call: TRBJ2-1; cdr3_aa: CASSQTRTSGYNEQFF
clone_size: NA; d_call: TRBD1; v_call: TRBV18; j_call: TRBJ2-1; cdr3_aa: CASSLLTGTGGRYEQFF
clone_size: NA; d_call: NA; v_call: TRBV2; j_call: TRBJ1-5; cdr3_aa: CASSDRVSNQPQHF